The 13 T cell receptor beta chains below were found in one sample sequenced in a study of beta chain features in type 1 diabetes. Reverse transcription of all isolated RNA meant that expressed TCRB transcripts were sequenced. Measured with immunoSEQ multiplex PCR; TCRdb has only the in-frame clones, and not every one. The sample yields over 500,000 clones, roughly a sixth seen once. Specimen: naive CD4+ T cells from blood. The receptor source for this set is a man between 18 and 35 years old in good health.

Only a few counts were recorded for this clone. The CDR3 reads CASSLGFQGSSRAFF. The CDR3 nucleotides are TGTGCCAGCAGTTTAGGATTTCAGGGTTCCTCGAGAGCTTTCTTT. V is TRBV28 and J is TRBJ1-1, with D perhaps matching TRBD1 (5 bases). Germline-derived CDR1 and CDR2 are MDHEN and SYDVKM. The ends were cut back, 2 bases at V and 10 bases at J, with 20 bases in the middle. CDR3 length equals 15 residues.

This clone was detected a few times. The chain joins TRBV4-3 to TRBJ2-7; 15 bases map to TRBD2. The CDR3 consists of 18 residues. Trimming removed 2 bases from V and 2 bases from J; junction bases left unmatched: 7. Germline V CDR1 and CDR2: LGHNA, YSLEER. The CDR3 sequence: CASSQMGLAGGTPYEQYF. CDR3 nucleotides: TGCGCCAGCAGCCAAATGGGACTAGCGGGAGGCACACCCTACGAGCAGTACTTC.

This clone was recorded a few times. The rearrangement uses TRBV13 and TRBJ2-7; no reliable D call. V was shortened by 4 bases and J by 0 bases, with 19 bases between the two germline ends. From germline, CDR1 is PRHDT and CDR2 FYEKMQ (reference sequence). The CDR3 is made up of 17 amino acids. The CDR3 bases are TGTGCCAGCAGCTCCCGGACGGATTCCGGACCCTCCTACGAGCAGTACTTC. Translated, it gives CASSSRTDSGPSYEQYF. Together with reference TRBV13 and TRBJ2-7, the CDR3 gives the full variable domain: AAGVIQSPRHLIKEKRETATLKCYPIPRHDTVYWYQQGPGQDPQFLISFYEKMQSDKGSIPDRFSAQQFSDYHSELNMSSLELGDSALYFCASSSRTDSGPSYEQYFGPGTRLTVT.

The chain is built from TRBV28 and TRBJ2-5; 11 bases align to TRBD2. V trimming: 5 bases; J trimming: 4 bases; junction bases outside the gene matches: 6. This CDR3 is 15 amino acids long. Germline V gene data show CDR1 as MDHEN and CDR2 as SYDVKM. The CDR3 bases are TGTGCCAGCAGTCTCGGCGGACTAGCGGGAGAGACCCAGTACTTC. Amino acid sequence: CASSLGGLAGETQYF.

This chain links TRBV7-3 with TRBJ2-7; D might be TRBD1 or TRBD2, each matching 5 bases. The CDR3 loop spans 14 amino acids. V was trimmed by 0 bases and J by 4 bases, leaving 10 bases between them. CDR1 is SGHTA and CDR2 is FQGTGA in the germline V gene. For the CDR3, the DNA is TGTGCCAGCAGCTTAACCGGGACCGATTACGAGCAGTACTTC. Protein product: CASSLTGTDYEQYF.

The chain combines TRBV7-2 with TRBJ1-5; tentatively, D is TRBD1 (6 bases). Germline CDR1 is SGHTA and CDR2 is FQGNSA. Trimming removed 1 base from V and 1 base from J, with 11 bases in between. The CDR3 length is 16 residues. The CDR3 loop is CASSLDVGASNQPQHF. The DNA for the CDR3 is TGTGCCAGCAGCTTAGACGTGGGGGCGAGCAATCAGCCCCAGCATTTT.

This clone was counted a few times. This chain connects TRBV6-1 to TRBJ1-6; a possible D gene is TRBD1 (6 bases). Germline CDR1 is MNHNS and CDR2 is SASEGT. The CDR3 runs 14 residues. Trimming removed 7 bases at V and 7 bases at J, with 14 bases between. For the CDR3, the DNA is TGTGCCAGCATTCCAGCAGGGGACAATTCACCCCTCCACTTT. It is translated as CASIPAGDNSPLHF.

This clone was counted only a few times. The chain links TRBV7-3 to TRBJ1-2; possible D gene TRBD1, 5 bases. The CDR3 spans 14 residues. Per the germline V gene, CDR1 is SGHTA and CDR2 is FQGTGA. Between the trimmed V and J ends, which lost 4 bases and 2 bases, there was a span of 11 bases. The CDR3 protein is CASSSTAGNYGYTF. The CDR3 nucleotides are TGTGCCAGCAGCTCAACAGCAGGGAACTATGGCTACACCTTC.

The rearrangement joins TRBV6-1 to TRBJ1-5; perhaps TRBD1 as D (6 bases). Germline CDR1 reads MNHNS; CDR2 reads SASEGT. The length of the CDR3 is 14 residues. The V end was cut by 2 bases, the J end by 7 bases, with 12 bases between. CDR3 sequence (DNA): TGTGCCAGCAGTGAATGGGGGGCAAGACAGCCCCAGCATTTT. Translation: CASSEWGARQPQHF.

The rearrangement joins TRBV28 to TRBJ2-1; TRBD2 is a possible D gene (6 bases). Deletions cut 6 bases from V and 7 bases from J, with 10 bases between. This CDR3 is 12 amino acids long. Germline V CDR1 and CDR2: MDHEN, SYDVKM. The CDR3 nucleotides read TGTGCCAGCAGGGAGGGAGTTAATGAGCAGTTCTTC. Encoded protein: CASREGVNEQFF. The whole variable domain, filled in from reference TRBV28 and TRBJ2-1, reads DVKVTQSSRYLVKRTGEKVFLECVQDMDHENMFWYRQDPGLGLRLIYFSYDVKMKEKGDIPEGYSVSREKKERFSLILESASTNQTSMYLCASREGVNEQFFGPGTRLTVL.

The V and J genes are TRBV7-9 and TRBJ1-2; TRBD1 is a possible D gene (5 bases). Germline CDR1 reads SEHNR; CDR2 reads FQNEAQ (reference sequence). The CDR3 extends over 13 amino acids. The ends were cut back, 6 bases at V and 4 bases at J, with 12 bases in the middle. CDR3 residues: CASRPTGVYGYTF. The CDR3 region has the DNA TGTGCCAGCAGACCCACAGGCGTCTATGGCTACACCTTC.

There are a few counts of this clone. The rearrangement uses TRBV7-2 and TRBJ1-6; D ambiguous. Looked up from germline, CDR1 is SGHTA and CDR2 is FQGNSA. The CDR3 runs to 14 residues. With 4 bases removed from V and 0 bases from J, the gap between germline ends came to 4 bases. The CDR3 is CASSSASYNSPLHF. The CDR3 DNA sequence: TGTGCCAGCAGCTCTGCCTCCTATAATTCACCCCTCCACTTT.

The chain has TRBV7-2 and TRBJ2-1; D is perhaps TRBD2 (6 bases). Trimming pared 5 bases from V and 0 bases from J, leaving 14 bases between. The CDR3 is made up of 16 amino acids. Germline V gene sequence: CDR1 SGHTA, CDR2 FQGNSA. The DNA for the CDR3 is TGTGCCAGCAGCCCCCCGGGGGACTTCTCCTACAATGAGCAGTTCTTC. This sequence encodes CASSPPGDFSYNEQFF.